This is a list of T cell receptor beta chains from one sample in a study of OX40 agonist ivuxolimab in advanced cancers. Sequencing used immunoSEQ multiplex PCR; TCRdb keeps in-frame clones, though not all of them. The data contain around 100,000 clones, 75% to 95% of them seen just once; the ten biggest clones take up 0.5% to 0.65%. Sequenced here: CD4+ or CD8+ T cells sorted from blood, sampled in a trial of the OX40 agonist ivuxolimab. The receptor source for this set is an adult with an advanced solid tumor such as melanoma, head and neck, liver or kidney cancer. Each CDR3 is given with its conserved first and last residue. The D gene is left open where the match is weak. Not all rows give a size; the values are once, few, many and, for expanded clones, a class.

V gene	clone size	J gene	D gene	CDR3 DNA	CDR3 protein
TRBV21-1	-	TRBJ2-7	-	TGTGCCAGCAGCACGCCAGGGACGGTGTACGAGCAGTACTTC	CASSTPGTVYEQYF
TRBV27	-	TRBJ2-7	-	TGTGCCAGCAGTTCCACTTCGGGCAGGGTGCCTTCCGGCCGCGGGAAGTACTCTTTTGAGCAGTACTTC	CASSSTSGRVPSGRGKYSFEQYF
TRBV20-1	few	TRBJ1-2	-	TGCAGTGTATCAGGGTATGGCTACACCTTC	CSVSGYGYTF
TRBV4-1	once	TRBJ2-6	TRBD1	TGCGCCAGCAGCCAGCCGGGACAGGGGAGGTCTGGGGCCAACGTCCTGACTTTC	CASSQPGQGRSGANVLTF
TRBV10-2	-	TRBJ1-4	-	TGCGCCAGCAGAGATGCAACTAATGAAAAACTGTTTTTT	CASRDATNEKLFF
TRBV30	-	TRBJ2-7	-	TGTGCCTGGAGTGGCCTGGACGGATTCTTGAAGCAGTACTTC	CAWSGLDGFLKQYF
TRBV5-6	-	TRBJ1-6	TRBD1	TGTGCCAGCAGCTATTGGGACAGGGGAGATTCACCCCTCCACTTT	CASSYWDRGDSPLHF
TRBV6-5	-	TRBJ2-3	TRBD1	TGTGCCAGCAGGGGGAGACAGGGCTCAGATACGCAGTATTTT	CASRGRQGSDTQYF
TRBV28	-	TRBJ1-2	TRBD1	TGTGCCAGCGTATCGAGCGGGACAGGACACTATGGCTACACCTTC	CASVSSGTGHYGYTF
TRBV6-1	-	TRBJ2-4	TRBD1	TGTGCCAGCAGTGCCGGGACAGGGTGGGCCAAAAACATTCAGTACTTC	CASSAGTGWAKNIQYF
TRBV5-1	-	TRBJ1-5	-	TGCGCCAGCAGCTTGGACAGCCGCAATCAGCCCCAGCATTTT	CASSLDSRNQPQHF
TRBV6-1	-	TRBJ1-1	-	TGTGCCAGCAGCTATACAGGGATCACTGAAGCTTTCTTT	CASSYTGITEAFF
TRBV7-9	-	TRBJ2-1	-	TGTGCCAGCAGCAAAAACAATGAGCAGTTCTTC	CASSKNNEQFF
TRBV7-3	-	TRBJ2-7	TRBD2	TGTGCCAGCAGCTTAAGAGCGGGAGTGAACTACGAGCAGTACTTC	CASSLRAGVNYEQYF
TRBV4-3	-	TRBJ2-3	-	TGCGCCAGCAGCCAAGAAAGGGGCCACACAGATACGCAGTATTTT	CASSQERGHTDTQYF
TRBV21-1	-	TRBJ2-7	-	TGTGCCAGCAGCCCGCGGGACGAAATAACCTACGAGCAGTACTTC	CASSPRDEITYEQYF
TRBV15	-	TRBJ1-1	TRBD1	TGTGCCACCAGCAGAATCGGCAGGGGACAGTTTGAAGCTTTCTTT	CATSRIGRGQFEAFF
TRBV7-2	-	TRBJ2-3	-	TGTGCCAGCAGTCGACCGACAGCGCCCAAGGCGCAGTATTTT	CASSRPTAPKAQYF
TRBV19	-	TRBJ2-1	-	TGTGCCAGTAGTGTACGATACAATGAGCAGTTCTTC	CASSVRYNEQFF
TRBV5-5	-	TRBJ1-2	-	TGTGCCAGCAGCTTTAGCAGAAACTATGGCTACACCTTC	CASSFSRNYGYTF
TRBV7-2	-	TRBJ2-3	-	TGTGCCAGCAGCTTCACAGGGAAAGATACGCAGTATTTT	CASSFTGKDTQYF
TRBV5-1	-	TRBJ2-1	-	TGCGCCAGCAGCTTGGTATCCGTACGCAATGAGCAGTTCTTC	CASSLVSVRNEQFF
TRBV27	-	TRBJ2-3	-	TGTGCCAGCAGCCCAGCTCGGATTAGCACAGATACGCAGTATTTT	CASSPARISTDTQYF
TRBV15	-	TRBJ1-5	-	TGTGCCACCAGCAGAGATCTGGGCAGGGGAAATGAGCCCCAGCATTTT	CATSRDLGRGNEPQHF
TRBV6-5	-	TRBJ1-5	-	TGTGCCAGCAGTGCGGGCAGCGGGCAGCCCCAGCATTTT	CASSAGSGQPQHF
TRBV18	-	TRBJ2-2	TRBD2	TGTGCCAGCTCGCCCGGGACTAGCGGCGGGGAGCTGTTTTTT	CASSPGTSGGELFF
TRBV5-8	once	TRBJ1-5	-	TGTGCCAGCAGCTTGGGGGACCAGCCCCAGCATTTT	CASSLGDQPQHF
TRBV28	once	TRBJ1-2	-	TGTGCCAGCAGTTTCTCGGGCGGGGCCGCCTATGGCTACACCTTC	CASSFSGGAAYGYTF
TRBV16	-	TRBJ1-2	-	TGTGCCAGCAGCCCCCTCACTGGCTACACCTTC	CASSPLTGYTF
TRBV18	-	TRBJ1-5	TRBD1	TGTGCCAGCTCACCCGAAACAGGGGCCCTCCATCAGCCCCAGCATTTT	CASSPETGALHQPQHF
TRBV6-1	-	TRBJ1-3	TRBD1	TGTGCCAGCAATGGACAGGGGGCGGGCGGAAACACCATATATTTT	CASNGQGAGGNTIYF
TRBV16	-	TRBJ1-2	TRBD1	TGTGCCAGCAGCCAATCTCCAGGGGGCAGGTTGGGCTACACCTTC	CASSQSPGGRLGYTF
TRBV11-3	-	TRBJ2-1	-	TGTGCCAGCAGCTTAGAGCTAGGCGATGAGCAGTTCTTC	CASSLELGDEQFF
TRBV11-3	-	TRBJ2-2	-	TGTGCCAGCAGCTTAGGGGTGTTCGCGAACACCGGGGAGCTGTTTTTT	CASSLGVFANTGELFF
TRBV2	once	TRBJ1-2	-	TGTGCCAGCAGGGGGACGTTTAACTATGGCTACACCTTC	CASRGTFNYGYTF
TRBV4-2	-	TRBJ2-5	-	TGTGCCAGCAGCCGGGAAATGGGAGCGTCAGAGACCCAGTACTTC	CASSREMGASETQYF
TRBV18	-	TRBJ2-1	-	TGTGCCAGCTCACCAAGGGCGGGCAGGGTAAATGAGCAGTTCTTC	CASSPRAGRVNEQFF
TRBV5-4	-	TRBJ1-1	-	TGTGCCAGCAGCCGGGGGGGGAACACTGAAGCTTTCTTT	CASSRGGNTEAFF
TRBV28	few	TRBJ1-1	-	TGTGCCAGCAGTTTATTAGGGGGTTCCGCTTTCTTT	CASSLLGGSAFF
TRBV7-3	-	TRBJ2-1	-	TGTGCCAGCAGCCCCTCGAACACGGGTGAGCAGTTCTTC	CASSPSNTGEQFF
TRBV28	-	TRBJ2-7	TRBD2	TGTGCCAGCACCCCGGGGAGGGTCTCCTACGAGCAGTACTTC	CASTPGRVSYEQYF
TRBV7-3	once	TRBJ2-1	TRBD2	TGTGCCAGCAGCTTAATCGGAAGCGGGAGTTCTTACAATGAGCAGTTCTTC	CASSLIGSGSSYNEQFF
TRBV7-2	-	TRBJ2-1	-	TGTGCCAGCAGCTTAGTTAGCGGAGCTATCTACAATGAGCAGTTCTTC	CASSLVSGAIYNEQFF
TRBV19	-	TRBJ2-5	TRBD2	TGTGCCAGTAGTCCGCCGAGACTAGCGGTTGAAGAGACCCAGTACTTC	CASSPPRLAVEETQYF
TRBV6-6	-	TRBJ2-3	-	TGTGCCAGCAGTTACCAGGGGGGAGCGCAGTATTTT	CASSYQGGAQYF
TRBV9	-	TRBJ1-3	-	TGTGCCAGCAGCGTAGGTCCCGGGGCTGGAAACACCATATATTTT	CASSVGPGAGNTIYF
TRBV28	-	TRBJ1-2	TRBD1	TGTGCCAGCACTCGGGACAGTTATGGCTACACCTTC	CASTRDSYGYTF
TRBV7-9	-	TRBJ2-1	-	TGTGCCAGCAGCCGCCGGTCCGGCTACACGAATGAGCAGTTCTTC	CASSRRSGYTNEQFF
TRBV18	-	TRBJ2-7	-	TGTGCCAGCTCACCGATTGAGGGCGAGCAGTACTTC	CASSPIEGEQYF
TRBV28	-	TRBJ2-1	-	TGTGCCAGCACCCGGACTGCATCCAGCTCCTACAATGAGCAGTTCTTC	CASTRTASSSYNEQFF
TRBV2	-	TRBJ2-5	-	TGTGCCAGCAGTGAAGCCCGGACACCCCTAGGGACCCAGTACTTC	CASSEARTPLGTQYF
TRBV6-1	-	TRBJ2-7	-	TGTGCCAGCAGTGAATTGGGCGTAGGATTCTACGAGCAGTACTTC	CASSELGVGFYEQYF
TRBV6-6	-	TRBJ2-7	-	TGTGCCAGCTCACAAGCCTACGAGCAGTACTTC	CASSQAYEQYF
TRBV11-2	-	TRBJ2-7	TRBD1	TGTGCCAGCAGCTTAGATCCGACAGGGGGGTTTAGGAAGCAGTACTTC	CASSLDPTGGFRKQYF
TRBV6-4	-	TRBJ2-7	TRBD1	TGTGCCAGCAGTTCCCGGGACAGGGGGAACGAGCAGTACTTC	CASSSRDRGNEQYF
TRBV7-7	-	TRBJ2-5	-	TGTGCTAGCAGCTTAATTGCGTGGGGAGAGACCCAGTACTTC	CASSLIAWGETQYF
TRBV27	-	TRBJ2-2	TRBD2	TGTGCCAGCTGTAGGAGGACTAGCGGGACTTTTGGTGTTCTCGGGGAGCTGTTTTTT	CASCRRTSGTFGVLGELFF